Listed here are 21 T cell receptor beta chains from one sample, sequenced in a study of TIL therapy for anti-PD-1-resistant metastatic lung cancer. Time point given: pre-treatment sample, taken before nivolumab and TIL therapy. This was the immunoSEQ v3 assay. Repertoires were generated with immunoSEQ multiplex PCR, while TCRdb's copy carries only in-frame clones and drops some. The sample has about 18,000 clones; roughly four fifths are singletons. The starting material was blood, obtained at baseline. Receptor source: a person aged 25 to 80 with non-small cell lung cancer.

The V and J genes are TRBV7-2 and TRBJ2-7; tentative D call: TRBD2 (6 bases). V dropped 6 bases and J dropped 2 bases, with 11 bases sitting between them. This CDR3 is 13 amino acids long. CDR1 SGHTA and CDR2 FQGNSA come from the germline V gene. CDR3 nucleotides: TGTGCCAGCAGATCGGGAGTCACCTACGAGCAGTACTTC. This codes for CASRSGVTYEQYF.

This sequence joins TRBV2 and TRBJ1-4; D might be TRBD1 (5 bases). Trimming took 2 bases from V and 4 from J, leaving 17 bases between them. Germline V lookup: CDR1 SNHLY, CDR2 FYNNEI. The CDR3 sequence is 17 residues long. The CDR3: CASSETPGMTFNEKLFF. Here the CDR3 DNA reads TGTGCCAGCAGTGAAACCCCAGGGATGACCTTTAATGAAAAACTGTTTTTT.

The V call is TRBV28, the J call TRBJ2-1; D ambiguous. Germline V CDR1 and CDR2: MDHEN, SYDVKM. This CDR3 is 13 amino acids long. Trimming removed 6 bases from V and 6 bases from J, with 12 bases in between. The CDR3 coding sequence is TGTGCCAGCAGACAAGGGTATGGCAATGAGCAGTTCTTC. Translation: CASRQGYGNEQFF.

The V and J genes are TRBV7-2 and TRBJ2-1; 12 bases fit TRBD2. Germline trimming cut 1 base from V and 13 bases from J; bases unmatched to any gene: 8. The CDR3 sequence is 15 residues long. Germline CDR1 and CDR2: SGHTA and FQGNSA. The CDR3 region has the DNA TGTGCCAGCAGCTTAGAGACTAGCGGGAGTAACCCACAGTTCTTC. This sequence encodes CASSLETSGSNPQFF.

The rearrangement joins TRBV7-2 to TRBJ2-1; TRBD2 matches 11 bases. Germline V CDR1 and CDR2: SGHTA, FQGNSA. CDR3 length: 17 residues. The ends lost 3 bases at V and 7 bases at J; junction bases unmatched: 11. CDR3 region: CASSFLRTSGSSNEQFF. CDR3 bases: TGTGCCAGCAGCTTCCTAAGAACTAGCGGGAGTTCTAATGAGCAGTTCTTC.

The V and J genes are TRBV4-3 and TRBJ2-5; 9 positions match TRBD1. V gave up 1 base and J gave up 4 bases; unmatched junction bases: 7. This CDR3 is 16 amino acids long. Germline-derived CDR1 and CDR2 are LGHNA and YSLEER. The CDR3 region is CASSQVQGAGGETQYF. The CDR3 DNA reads TGCGCCAGCAGCCAAGTACAGGGGGCGGGTGGAGAGACCCAGTACTTC.

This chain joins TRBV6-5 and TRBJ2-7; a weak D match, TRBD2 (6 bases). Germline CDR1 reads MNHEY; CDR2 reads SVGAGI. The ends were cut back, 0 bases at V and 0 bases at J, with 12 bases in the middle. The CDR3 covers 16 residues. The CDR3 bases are TGTGCCAGCAGTTACTCGCGGGGAACGGGCTCCTACGAGCAGTACTTC. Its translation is CASSYSRGTGSYEQYF.

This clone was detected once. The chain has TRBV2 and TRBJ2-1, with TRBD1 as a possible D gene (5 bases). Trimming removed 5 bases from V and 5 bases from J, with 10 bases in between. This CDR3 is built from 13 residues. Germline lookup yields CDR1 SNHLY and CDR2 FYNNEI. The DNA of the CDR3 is TGTGCCAGCAGTAAACCCAGGGACAATGAGCAGTTCTTC. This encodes CASSKPRDNEQFF.

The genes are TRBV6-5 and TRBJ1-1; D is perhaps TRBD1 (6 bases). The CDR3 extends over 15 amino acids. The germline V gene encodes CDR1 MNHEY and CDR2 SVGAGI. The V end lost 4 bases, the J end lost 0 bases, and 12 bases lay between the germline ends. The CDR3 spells CASSSQGQVNTEAFF. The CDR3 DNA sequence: TGTGCCAGCAGTTCCCAGGGGCAGGTGAACACTGAAGCTTTCTTT.

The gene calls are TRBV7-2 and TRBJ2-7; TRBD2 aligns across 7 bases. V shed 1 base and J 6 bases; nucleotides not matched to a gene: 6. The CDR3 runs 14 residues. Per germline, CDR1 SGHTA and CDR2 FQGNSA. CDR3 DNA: TGTGCCAGCAGCTTAGGCGGGGGTTTGGTCGAGCAGTACTTC. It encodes CASSLGGGLVEQYF.

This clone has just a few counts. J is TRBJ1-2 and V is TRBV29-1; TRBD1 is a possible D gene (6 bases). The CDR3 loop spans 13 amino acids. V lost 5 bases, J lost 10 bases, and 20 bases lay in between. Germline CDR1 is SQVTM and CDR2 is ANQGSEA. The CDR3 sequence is CSVITGQFIDYTF. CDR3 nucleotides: TGCAGCGTTATCACAGGACAGTTTATTGACTACACCTTC.

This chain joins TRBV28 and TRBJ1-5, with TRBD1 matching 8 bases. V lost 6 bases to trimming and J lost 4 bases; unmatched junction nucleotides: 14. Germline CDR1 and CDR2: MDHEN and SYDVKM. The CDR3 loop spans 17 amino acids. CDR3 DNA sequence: TGTGCCAGCAGATCCGACAGGGGAACGGGTTTAAATCAGCCCCAGCATTTT. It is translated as CASRSDRGTGLNQPQHF.

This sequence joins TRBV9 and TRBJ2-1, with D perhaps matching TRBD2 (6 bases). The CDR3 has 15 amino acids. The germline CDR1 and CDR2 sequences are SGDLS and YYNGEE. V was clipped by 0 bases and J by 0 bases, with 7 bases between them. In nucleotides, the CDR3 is TGTGCCAGCAGCGTAGCGGGAGTCTCCTACAATGAGCAGTTCTTC. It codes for CASSVAGVSYNEQFF.

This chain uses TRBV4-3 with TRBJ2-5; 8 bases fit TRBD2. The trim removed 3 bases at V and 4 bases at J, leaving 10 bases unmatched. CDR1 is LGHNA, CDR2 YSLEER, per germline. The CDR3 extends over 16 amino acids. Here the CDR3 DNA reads TGCGCCAGCAGCCATGTAGCGGGGAGTTGGTTAGAGACCCAGTACTTC. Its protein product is CASSHVAGSWLETQYF.

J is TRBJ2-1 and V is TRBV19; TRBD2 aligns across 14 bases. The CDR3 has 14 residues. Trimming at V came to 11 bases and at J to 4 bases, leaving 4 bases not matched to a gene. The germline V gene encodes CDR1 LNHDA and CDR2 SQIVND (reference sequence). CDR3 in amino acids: CAGGTSGRYNEQFF. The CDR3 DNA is TGTGCCGGGGGGACTAGCGGGAGATACAATGAGCAGTTCTTC.

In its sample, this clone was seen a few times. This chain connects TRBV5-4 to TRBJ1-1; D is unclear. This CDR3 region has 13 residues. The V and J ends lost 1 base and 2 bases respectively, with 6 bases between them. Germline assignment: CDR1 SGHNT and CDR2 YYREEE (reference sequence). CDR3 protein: CASSLPPNTEAFF. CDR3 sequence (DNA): TGTGCCAGCAGCTTGCCCCCAAACACTGAAGCTTTCTTT.

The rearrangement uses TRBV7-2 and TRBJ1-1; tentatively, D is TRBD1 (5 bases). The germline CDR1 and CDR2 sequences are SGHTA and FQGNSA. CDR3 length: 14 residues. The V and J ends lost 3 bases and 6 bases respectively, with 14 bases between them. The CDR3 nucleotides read TGTGCCAGCAGCTTGGGGGGGGAGACCGCTGAAGCTTTCTTT. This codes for CASSLGGETAEAFF.

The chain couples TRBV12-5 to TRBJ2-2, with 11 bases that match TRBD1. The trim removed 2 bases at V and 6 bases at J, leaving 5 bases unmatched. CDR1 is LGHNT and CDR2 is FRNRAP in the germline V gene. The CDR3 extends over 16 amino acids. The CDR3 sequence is CASGLLGQGGPGELFF. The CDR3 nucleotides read TGTGCTAGTGGTTTGTTGGGACAGGGGGGGCCCGGGGAGCTGTTTTTT. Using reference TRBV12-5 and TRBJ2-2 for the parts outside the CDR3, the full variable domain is DARVTQTPRHKVTEMGQEVTMRCQPILGHNTVFWYRQTMMQGLELLAYFRNRAPLDDSGMPKDRFSAEMPDATLATLKIQPSEPRDSAVYFCASGLLGQGGPGELFFGEGSRLTVL.

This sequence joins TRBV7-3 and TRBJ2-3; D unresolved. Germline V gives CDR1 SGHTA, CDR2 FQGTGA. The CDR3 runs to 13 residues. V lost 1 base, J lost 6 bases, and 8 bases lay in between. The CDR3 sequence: CASSLRGRDTQYF. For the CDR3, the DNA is TGTGCCAGCAGCTTAAGGGGTCGTGATACGCAGTATTTT. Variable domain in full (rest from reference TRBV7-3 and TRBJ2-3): GAGVSQTPSNKVTEKGKYVELRCDPISGHTALYWYRQSLGQGPEFLIYFQGTGAADDSGLPNDRFFAVRPEGSVSTLKIQRTERGDSAVYLCASSLRGRDTQYFGPGTRLTVL.

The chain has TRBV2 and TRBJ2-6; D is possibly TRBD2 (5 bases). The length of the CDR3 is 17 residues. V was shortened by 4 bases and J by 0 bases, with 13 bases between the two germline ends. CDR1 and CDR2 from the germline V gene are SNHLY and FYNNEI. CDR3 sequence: CASSVRQAGSGANVLTF. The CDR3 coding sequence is TGTGCCAGCAGTGTGCGGCAGGCGGGCTCTGGGGCCAACGTCCTGACTTTC.

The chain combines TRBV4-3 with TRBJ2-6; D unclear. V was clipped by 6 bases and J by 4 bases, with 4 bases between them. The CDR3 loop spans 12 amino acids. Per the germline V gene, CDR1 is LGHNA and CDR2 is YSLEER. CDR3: CASRGGANVLTF. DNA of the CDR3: TGCGCCAGCAGGGGGGGGGCCAACGTCCTGACTTTC.